This T cell receptor beta chain was recorded in a study of radiation and T cells in renal cell carcinoma (dated by TCRdb to 2018 to 2020). As for the study more broadly: The samples were drawn from a clinical trial, where primary renal cell carcinomas were treated with 15 Gy of stereotactic body radiation therapy and then removed by nephrectomy 4 weeks afterward. A total of some 51 samples underwent TCR beta sequencing, made up of some 26 tumors and some 27 peripheral blood samples. Across all 55 or so samples, 4 million to 5 million unique CDR3 nucleotide sequences encoding 2,658,974 unique CDR3 amino acid sequences were identified. General conclusions and limits of the study: An increase in top tumor clonotypes in blood was observed from baseline to 2 weeks post-radiation, followed by contraction by 4 weeks, which was taken to suggest transient expansion of tumor-resident clones. Because the trial had a single-armed design, the trial could not examine how radiation dose or scheduling affected the TCR repertoire. Because pretreatment tumor biopsies were not available, the study could not determine whether clonotypes were already present within the tumor at baseline. Blood repertoire dynamics were not followed beyond 4 weeks after treatment.

In this sample, this clone turned up once. Its antigen target is currently unknown. No much larger clone is present one base from it, and per-base qualities are unavailable. Its CDR3 holds 17 amino acids, cysteine through phenylalanine. The only DNA kept is the CDR3, 51 bases in frame from the first base. The germline V gene sets CDR1 to SGHTA and CDR2 to FQGTGA. The trim is 0 bases for V and 7 bases for J, with a gap of 19 bases between the germline ends. This sample's time point label indicates: blood 2 weeks post-SBRT. The sample's treatment or condition label is to be understood as: 15 Gy SBRT to primary tumor, nephrectomy 4 weeks later. To follow tumor-enriched clonotypes, serial peripheral blood was collected from radiation-treated patients at baseline and at 2 weeks and 4 weeks after SBRT. Every patient had renal cell carcinoma of clear cell pathology. The QIAamp DNA Blood Mini Kit (Qiagen) was used to prepare genomic DNA for TCR sequencing. Only samples passing all quality control checks were included in the analyses.

Following the manufacturer's recommendations, the immunoSEQ kit was used to generate TCR beta libraries from genomic DNA. To prepare libraries, a first multiplex PCR with proprietary primers was run, followed by a second PCR that added unique barcodes, and a bead cleanup was done after each round. Each sample batch included a kit-provided positive control reaction and a negative control reaction. The final libraries underwent checking on an Agilent 4200 TapeStation D1000 ScreenTape, volumetric pooling, and quantification by qPCR. Sequencing ran on an Illumina NextSeq500 with a MidOutput 150-cycle cartridge, using 156 Read1 and 15 Index1 cycles with kit custom primers. The pooled library was loaded at roughly 1 pM, and about 19% PhiX control was spiked in. Concerning the study's data processing: Vendor-processed data were analyzed in R, and a clonotype was defined as all T cells sharing the same CDR3 nucleotide sequence. In the clone abundance analyses, frequencies were normalized to the 10,000 most abundant clones in each sample. Public T cell clones, which averaged fewer than five per sample, were excluded before analysis. An abundance difference of at least 32-fold between compartments was the criterion for calling clonotypes tumor-enriched or baseline blood-enriched. A beta-binomial differential abundance model was applied to find clonotypes that expanded or contracted between blood time points. Tumor-blood repertoire similarity was measured with the Baroni-Urbani and Buser coefficient, and groups were compared using two-tailed Wilcoxon tests in R. Held by TCRdb, this immuneACCESS table contains in-frame sequences only and omits some clones. Under half of the omission traces to an unresolved V gene where checked; the cause of the rest is unknown. For V, J and clone size, that table is used; D and trimming come from the DNA. This sample holds 150,000 or so clones; about 87% were observed only once. The ten largest clones take up 10% to 15% of the sample.

The receptor's source is a woman aged 50 to 60 with renal cell carcinoma. The chain employs TRBV7-3 and TRBJ1-5; TRBD1 is possibly the D segment (6 matching bases). Sequencing was performed on blood, taken from a patient whose treatment included radiotherapy and nephrectomy. The CDR3 loop reads CASSLTFRGVRAQPQHF. The DNA sequence is as follows: TGTGCCAGCAGCTTAACGTTCAGGGGAGTGCGAGCCCAGCCCCAGCATTTT.